These 13 T cell receptor beta chains came from one sample sequenced in a study of shared clonotypes between healthy human individuals. Method: immunoSEQ multiplex PCR; TCRdb's copy keeps in-frame clones and lacks some. The sample consists of around 1.4 million clones, around 98.5% of them appearing once. Sequencing used naive CD4+ T cells sorted from blood. Sample subset: CD45RA+ positively selected. The receptors shown here come from a man between 25 and 39 years old in good health.

The chain is built from TRBV27 and TRBJ2-3, with TRBD1 matching 7 bases. V gave up 6 bases and J gave up 3 bases; unmatched junction bases: 6. CDR3 length equals 14 residues. Looked up from germline, CDR1 is MNHEY and CDR2 is SMNVEV (reference sequence). DNA of the CDR3: TGTGCCAGCAGCCGGGGACAGTTTACAGATACGCAGTATTTT. It yields the protein CASSRGQFTDTQYF.

The rearrangement joins TRBV15 to TRBJ2-7, with TRBD1 matching over 10 bases. Germline trimming cut 8 bases from V and 3 bases from J; bases unmatched to any gene: 4. The CDR3 runs 13 residues. In germline, CDR1 is LNHNV, CDR2 YYDKDF (reference sequence). The CDR3 region has the DNA TGTGCCACCGCCTGGGACAGGGGCTACGAGCAGTACTTC. Amino acid sequence: CATAWDRGYEQYF.

V and J are TRBV14 and TRBJ1-2, with unresolved D. V was clipped by 2 bases and J by 6 bases, with 7 bases between them. CDR1 SGHDN and CDR2 FVKESK come from the germline V gene. This CDR3 contains 12 residues. The CDR3 sequence: CASSQHGDGYTF. CDR3 DNA sequence: TGTGCCAGCAGCCAACATGGGGATGGCTACACCTTC.

The chain is built from TRBV11-3 and TRBJ2-6; TRBD1 or TRBD2 may be the D gene (5 bases each). Trimming shortened V by 5 bases and J by 1 base, and 21 bases separated the two germline ends. The CDR3 length is 19 residues. CDR1 is SGHNT and CDR2 is YENEEA in the germline V gene. CDR3 residues: CASSPGRGRVPSGANVLTF. CDR3 bases: TGTGCCAGCAGCCCGGGCCGGGGCAGGGTCCCTTCTGGGGCCAACGTCCTGACTTTC.

As concerns this clone: This sample also contains other DNA sequences that code for the same CDR3. This sequence joins TRBV18 and TRBJ2-3, with 7 bases identical to TRBD2. Germline V lookup: CDR1 KGHSH, CDR2 LQKENI. The CDR3 runs 14 residues. V gave up 3 bases and J gave up 6 bases; unmatched junction bases: 6. The CDR3, as DNA: TGTGCCAGCTCACCGGGCGGGGGTGCCGATACGCAGTATTTT. As protein: CASSPGGGADTQYF.

This sequence joins TRBV19 and TRBJ2-1; possibly TRBD2 for D (5 bases). The V end lost 7 bases, the J end lost 7 bases, and 17 bases lay between the germline ends. The CDR3 has 14 residues. Germline assignment: CDR1 LNHDA and CDR2 SQIVND (reference sequence). The CDR3 region has the DNA TGTGCCAGTACCCCTGCGAGCAGAGGGAATGAGCAGTTCTTC. Its translation: CASTPASRGNEQFF.

The V call is TRBV28, the J call TRBJ2-7; TRBD2 aligns across 7 bases. The CDR3 sequence is 13 residues long. Looked up from germline, CDR1 is MDHEN and CDR2 is SYDVKM. The V and J ends lost 7 bases and 5 bases, in that order; junction bases with no gene match: 8. CDR3 sequence (DNA): TGTGCCAGCAACGGCGGGAGTAGACACGAGCAGTACTTC. Residues: CASNGGSRHEQYF.

The J gene is TRBJ2-7, the V gene TRBV29-1, with TRBD2 identical over 12 bases. The V and J ends lost 6 bases and 6 bases, in that order; junction bases with no gene match: 9. The CDR3 length is 14 residues. Germline CDR1 SQVTM, CDR2 ANQGSEA. The CDR3 loop is CSVRTSGDLSEQYF. The CDR3 coding sequence is TGCAGCGTCCGGACTAGCGGGGACCTGAGCGAGCAGTACTTC.

The table lists this clone with a count of one. Other DNA variants within this sample encode the same CDR3. The chain combines TRBV11-2 with TRBJ2-7; D is uncertain. V was shortened by 1 base and J by 4 bases, with 5 bases between the two germline ends. Germline V gives CDR1 SGHAT, CDR2 FQNNGV. The length of the CDR3 is 12 residues. The CDR3 sequence is CASSLGTYEQYF. DNA for the CDR3: TGTGCCAGCAGCTTAGGCACTTACGAGCAGTACTTC.

V and J are TRBV18 and TRBJ2-1; TRBD1 might be the D (6 bases). The germline CDR1 and CDR2 sequences are KGHSH and LQKENI. Trimming removed 3 bases at V and 5 bases at J, with 17 bases between. The CDR3 spans 16 residues. As DNA, the CDR3 is TGTGCCAGCTCACCCGAATTGACAGGAAAAAACAATGAGCAGTTCTTC. Translated, it gives CASSPELTGKNNEQFF.

The rearrangement uses TRBV10-3 and TRBJ1-1, with D possibly TRBD1 on 5 matching bases. Trimming cost V 10 bases and J 6 bases, with 12 bases left between them. This CDR3 is 11 amino acids long. Per the germline V gene, CDR1 is ENHRY and CDR2 is SYGVKD. The CDR3 region has the DNA TGTGCCACCCGACGGGGGGCTGAAGCTTTCTTT. Its translation is CATRRGAEAFF.

The V and J genes are TRBV14 and TRBJ2-7, with D possibly TRBD2 on 5 matching bases. In germline, CDR1 is SGHDN, CDR2 FVKESK. This CDR3 has 14 amino acids. The germline V and J ends were trimmed by 0 bases and 7 bases, with 13 bases remaining between them. The CDR3 DNA reads TGTGCCAGCAGCCAAGATATGGCGAGCGGAGAGCAGTACTTC. Translated: CASSQDMASGEQYF.

The gene calls are TRBV7-9 and TRBJ2-1; D perhaps matches TRBD1 (6 bases). The CDR3 sequence is 16 residues long. CDR1 SEHNR and CDR2 FQNEAQ come from the germline V gene (reference sequence). The V end was cut by 4 bases, the J end by 4 bases, with 17 bases between. As DNA, the CDR3 is TGTGCCAGCAGCTCAGAAGAGGGACACCTGTACAATGAGCAGTTCTTC. This gives the protein CASSSEEGHLYNEQFF.